Sequencing of this T cell receptor beta chain was carried out in a study of cytomegalovirus exposure and HLA in healthy donors. Amplification used 60 Vbeta primers and 13 Jbeta primers. Libraries were prepared by immunoSEQ multiplex PCR; TCRdb keeps only in-frame clonotypes and omits some of them. This table has around 160,000 clones, 65% to 70% appearing once. The sequenced sample was PBMCs. The TCR was taken from a woman between 18 and 30 years old in good health and CMV-seropositive.

DNA for the CDR3: TGTGCCATCAGTGAACCCACAGGGTTGGCCAATCAGCCCCAGCATTTT. The encoded protein is CAISEPTGLANQPQHF. The rearrangement joins TRBV10-3 to TRBJ1-5; TRBD1 might be the D (6 bases). This CDR3 contains 16 residues. V dropped 3 bases and J dropped 3 bases, with 15 bases sitting between them. The V gene's germline CDR1 is ENHRY and CDR2 SYGVKD.